The next 29 T cell receptor beta chains were all read from a single sample in a study of T-cell reconstitution after alpha-beta-depleted transplantation in children. The authors prepared the TCRbeta library with unique molecular identifiers. TCRdb redid the calling of the PCR reads with MiXCR, one entry per CDR3 protein. The table lists 200,000 to 250,000 distinct CDR3 sequences, approximately 6.9% of them singletons, with just over 5.5% in the top ten. Here the sequenced sample was PBMCs, taken before TCRalphabeta/CD19-depleted stem cell transplant. These receptors were obtained from a boy between 2 and 10 years old with acute lymphoblastic leukemia, due to receive a stem cell transplant.

In this sample, this clonotype turned up many times. The chain links TRBV29-1 to TRBJ2-1; the match to TRBD2 covers 10 bases. V gave up 4 bases and J gave up 5 bases; unmatched junction bases: 5. In germline, CDR1 is SQVTM, CDR2 ANQGSEA. The CDR3 length is 14 residues. The chain's CDR3 is CSVVLAGVDNEQFF. CDR3 nucleotide sequence: TGCAGCGTTGTGCTAGCGGGGGTAGACAATGAGCAGTTCTTC.

Ten or more counts support this clonotype. The chain carries TRBV7-2 and TRBJ2-1, with D unresolved. CDR1 SGHTA and CDR2 FQGNSA come from the germline V gene. Trimming took off 1 base at V and 10 bases at J, with 8 bases between the two ends. The CDR3 loop spans 12 amino acids. CDR3 amino acids: CASSLGEREQFF. Here the CDR3 DNA reads TGTGCCAGCAGCTTAGGGGAAAGGGAGCAGTTCTTC.

CDR3 protein: CASSLSGAGSQETQYF. For the CDR3, the DNA is TGCGCCAGCAGCCTTAGCGGGGCGGGCAGCCAAGAGACCCAGTACTTC. The J gene is TRBJ2-5, the V gene TRBV5-1; the match to TRBD2 covers 8 bases. Germline CDR1 SGHRS, CDR2 YFSETQ. CDR3 length: 16 amino acids. Trimming at V came to 4 bases and at J to 1 base, leaving 9 bases not matched to a gene.

This clonotype turned up a few times. This chain connects TRBV7-9 to TRBJ2-3, with 8 bases that match TRBD2. Trimming cost V 8 bases and J 6 bases; bases outside gene matches: 10. This CDR3 region has 14 residues. Germline V gene data show CDR1 as SEHNR and CDR2 as FQNEAQ (reference sequence). For the CDR3, the DNA is TGTGCCAGCTCTTACCGGGGGGGCCGGGATACGCAGTATTTT. It yields the protein CASSYRGGRDTQYF.

This clonotype was picked up a small number of times. The chain is built from TRBV4-3 and TRBJ2-1; TRBD2 matches 7 bases. CDR3 size: 15 residues. J lost 4 bases, V lost 1 base, and 4 bases had no gene match. CDR1 LGHNA and CDR2 YSLEER come from the germline V gene. CDR3 in amino acids: CASSQAAGEYNEQFF. In DNA form, the CDR3 reads TGCGCCAGCAGCCAAGCTGCGGGGGAATACAATGAGCAGTTCTTC.

This clonotype showed up many times. The chain is built from TRBV3-1 and TRBJ2-7; a possible D gene is TRBD1 (6 bases). There are 15 residues in the CDR3. Germline CDR1 and CDR2: LGHDT and YNNKEL (reference sequence). Trimming took off 4 bases at V and 1 base at J, with 14 bases between the two ends. The DNA of the CDR3 is TGTGCCAGCAGCCCCTCCGGGACAACTTCCTACGAGCAGTACTTC. Translation gives CASSPSGTTSYEQYF.

This clonotype came up many times. The J gene is TRBJ2-5, the V gene TRBV12-3 or TRBV12-4; 7 nucleotides align to TRBD2. The CDR3 runs to 16 residues. Trimming cost V 2 bases and J 5 bases; bases outside gene matches: 11. Here the CDR3 reads CASSLTSGLSRETQYF. The CDR3 coding sequence is TGTGCCAGCAGTTTAACGTCGGGACTATCGAGGGAGACCCAGTACTTC.

This clonotype was counted ten times or more. This rearrangement joins TRBV28 to TRBJ2-1, with 7 bases aligning to TRBD2. After removal of 6 bases from V and 8 bases from J, the junction contained 10 bases not matched to a gene. In germline, CDR1 is MDHEN, CDR2 SYDVKM. CDR3 length: 14 residues. The CDR3 region has the DNA TGTGCCAGCAGATGGGCCGGGGGGAGCTATGAGCAGTTCTTC. This codes for CASRWAGGSYEQFF. Filled out from reference TRBV28 and TRBJ2-1, the complete variable domain reads DVKVTQSSRYLVKRTGEKVFLECVQDMDHENMFWYRQDPGLGLRLIYFSYDVKMKEKGDIPEGYSVSREKKERFSLILESASTNQTSMYLCASRWAGGSYEQFFGPGTRLTVL.

This clonotype was recorded many times. The rearrangement links TRBV27 to TRBJ2-7, with TRBD2 identical over 8 bases. CDR3 length: 16 amino acids. V was pared by 4 bases and J by 2 bases, with 10 bases of the junction left unmatched. In germline, CDR1 is MNHEY, CDR2 SMNVEV (reference sequence). The CDR3 DNA reads TGTGCCAGCAGTTCGGGGGGGCGAACAGAAGCCTACGAGCAGTACTTC. Protein sequence: CASSSGGRTEAYEQYF.

In this sample, this clonotype turned up many times. The chain joins TRBV19 to TRBJ2-1; 10 bases agree with TRBD1. The V gene end was trimmed by 7 bases and the J gene end by 5 bases; junction bases not matched to a gene: 5. Germline V gene data show CDR1 as LNHDA and CDR2 as SQIVND (reference sequence). This CDR3 has 14 amino acids. CDR3 sequence reads: CASKGTGDNNEQFF. The CDR3 bases are TGTGCCAGTAAGGGGACAGGGGACAACAATGAGCAGTTCTTC. Complete variable domain (other parts from reference TRBV19 and TRBJ2-1): DGGITQSPKYLFRKEGQNVTLSCEQNLNHDAMYWYRQDPGQGLRLIYYSQIVNDFQKGDIAEGYSVSREKKESFPLTVTSAQKNPTAFYLCASKGTGDNNEQFFGPGTRLTVL.

This clonotype was detected many times. This sequence joins TRBV12-3 or TRBV12-4 and TRBJ1-3, with TRBD1 matching 8 bases. Trimming cost V 3 bases and J 8 bases; bases outside gene matches: 9. This CDR3 region has 15 residues. This CDR3 reads CASSFPLTGGDTIYF. CDR3 bases: TGTGCCAGCAGTTTTCCCCTAACAGGGGGTGACACCATATATTTT.

This clonotype was seen many times. The V and J genes are TRBV12-3 or TRBV12-4 and TRBJ1-1; D may be TRBD1 (5 bases). The V gene lost 2 bases and the J gene lost 4 bases, with 8 bases spanning the gap. The CDR3 is 13 amino acids. CDR3 coding DNA: TGTGCCAGCAGTTTAAGGGGCGGCACTGAAGCTTTCTTT. Translation: CASSLRGGTEAFF.

There are a few counts of this clonotype. This chain uses TRBV28 with TRBJ1-1, with TRBD1 as a possible D gene (6 bases). V was cut by 8 bases and J by 0 bases, with 13 bases left in between. The CDR3 runs 14 residues. CDR1 is MDHEN and CDR2 is SYDVKM in the germline V gene. CDR3 amino acids: CASGSRGMNTEAFF. CDR3 nucleotide sequence: TGTGCCAGCGGGAGCAGGGGAATGAACACTGAAGCTTTCTTT. The full variable domain, completed using reference TRBV28 and TRBJ1-1, is DVKVTQSSRYLVKRTGEKVFLECVQDMDHENMFWYRQDPGLGLRLIYFSYDVKMKEKGDIPEGYSVSREKKERFSLILESASTNQTSMYLCASGSRGMNTEAFFGQGTRLTVV.

The chain recombines TRBV7-6 with TRBJ2-3; 8 positions agree with TRBD2. Germline CDR1 and CDR2: SGHVS and FNYEAQ. Germline trimming cut 4 bases from V and 0 bases from J; bases unmatched to any gene: 9. The CDR3 length is 17 residues. CDR3 protein: CASSYRTGGLSTDTQYF. DNA of the CDR3: TGTGCCAGCAGCTATCGTACGGGGGGGCTGAGCACAGATACGCAGTATTTT.

This clonotype has at least ten counts. The V call is TRBV5-6, the J call TRBJ2-1, with D possibly being TRBD2 (7 bases). This CDR3 has 12 amino acids. CDR1 SGHDT and CDR2 YYEEEE come from the germline V gene. The V gene lost 4 bases and the J gene lost 9 bases, with 11 bases spanning the gap. The DNA for the CDR3 is TGTGCCAGCAGCCAAGGGGGGGGTGAGCAGTTCTTC. Translated: CASSQGGGEQFF.

The chain links TRBV24-1 to TRBJ2-2; D possibly corresponds to TRBD2 (5 bases). Trimming cost V 3 bases and J 4 bases, with 11 bases left between them. The CDR3 has 15 amino acids. Germline V gene lookup returns CDR1 KGHDR and CDR2 SFDVKD. Written as DNA, the CDR3 is TGTGCCACCAGTGATGGTGGGAGAGGCACCGGGGAGCTGTTTTTT. This gives the protein CATSDGGRGTGELFF.

Many counts were recorded for this clonotype. The chain is built from TRBV5-1 and TRBJ1-1, with D perhaps matching TRBD1 (6 bases). Trimming stripped 4 bases from V and 1 base from J, with 14 bases between. Germline V gene lookup returns CDR1 SGHRS and CDR2 YFSETQ. The CDR3 contains 15 residues. CDR3 amino acids: CASSRAVQGNTEAFF. The CDR3 DNA sequence: TGCGCCAGCAGCCGAGCGGTACAGGGGAACACTGAAGCTTTCTTT.

This clonotype came up a few times. This chain uses TRBV6-6 with TRBJ1-2, with D unclear. V lost 10 bases and J lost 0, with 9 bases in between. The CDR3 spans 12 residues. The V gene's germline CDR1 is MNHNY and CDR2 SVGAGI (reference sequence). DNA of the CDR3: TGTGCCACCCAAGAACCTAACTATGGCTACACCTTC. This encodes CATQEPNYGYTF.

This clonotype was detected many times. The V call is TRBV29-1, the J call TRBJ2-7, with TRBD2 matching over 7 bases. CDR3 length: 20 amino acids. Germline V gene data show CDR1 as SQVTM and CDR2 as ANQGSEA. V trimming: 7 bases; J trimming: 0 bases; junction bases outside the gene matches: 27. The CDR3 loop is CSGPLPFPLAEGYSSYEQYF. DNA of the CDR3: TGCAGCGGGCCCTTACCCTTCCCGCTAGCGGAGGGCTACAGCTCCTACGAGCAGTACTTC.

This clonotype was observed at least ten times. The chain carries TRBV5-1 and TRBJ2-1, with D uncertain. Germline loops: CDR1 SGHRS, CDR2 YFSETQ. The CDR3 is 13 residues long. Deletions cut 4 bases from V and 0 bases from J, with 5 bases between. The CDR3 spells CASSPPSYNEQFF. The CDR3 region has the DNA TGCGCCAGCAGCCCACCCTCCTACAATGAGCAGTTCTTC.

Ten or more counts support this clonotype. The rearrangement links TRBV9 to TRBJ2-7; the D gene is possibly TRBD2 (6 bases). In germline, CDR1 is SGDLS, CDR2 YYNGEE. The CDR3 runs 15 residues. Trimming took 2 bases from V and 4 from J, leaving 16 bases between them. The CDR3 reads CASSVEPGAIYEQYF. CDR3 nucleotides: TGTGCCAGCAGCGTTGAACCGGGAGCGATATACGAGCAGTACTTC.

The gene calls are TRBV7-8 and TRBJ1-1; D not resolved. V was pared by 5 bases and J by 3 bases, with 7 bases between. This CDR3 is built from 12 residues. Germline CDR1 is SGHVS and CDR2 is FQNEAQ. The CDR3 DNA is TGTGCCAGCAGCCCTCGGGACACTGAAGCTTTCTTT. Its protein product is CASSPRDTEAFF.

This clonotype came up many times. V usage is TRBV28 and J usage is TRBJ1-1, with D unclear. This CDR3 spans 11 amino acids. V was pared by 4 bases and J by 6 bases, with 6 bases between. The germline CDR1 and CDR2 sequences are MDHEN and SYDVKM. In DNA, the CDR3 is TGTGCCAGCAGTTCCACACCTGAAGCTTTCTTT. Translation: CASSSTPEAFF.

The DNA for the CDR3 is TGTGCCACAATAATAGGCGCCGGGGAGCTGTTTTTT. Protein sequence: CATIIGAGELFF. The gene calls are TRBV2 and TRBJ2-2, with D uncertain. V lost 10 bases, J lost 6 bases, and 12 bases lay in between. The CDR3 length is 12 residues. The germline gives CDR1 SNHLY, CDR2 FYNNEI. Using reference TRBV2 and TRBJ2-2 for the parts outside the CDR3, the full variable domain is EPEVTQTPSHQVTQMGQEVILRCVPISNHLYFYWYRQILGQKVEFLVSFYNNEISEKSEIFDDQFSVERPDGSNFTLKIRSTKLEDSAMYFCATIIGAGELFFGEGSRLTVL.

This clonotype was seen many times. This rearrangement joins TRBV4-3 to TRBJ2-1; D unresolved. The CDR3 loop spans 15 amino acids. Trimming shortened V by 1 base and J by 2 bases, and 9 bases separated the two germline ends. The V gene's germline CDR1 is LGHNA and CDR2 YSLEER. The chain's CDR3 is CASSQGSLAYNEQFF. The CDR3 nucleotides read TGCGCCAGCAGCCAAGGGTCCCTGGCCTACAATGAGCAGTTCTTC.

This clonotype was observed a few times. The V and J genes are TRBV5-1 and TRBJ2-5; TRBD1 agrees at 10 bases. V was pared by 1 base and J by 7 bases, with 4 bases of the junction left unmatched. This CDR3 is built from 14 residues. Germline CDR1 and CDR2: SGHRS and YFSETQ. CDR3 bases: TGCGCCAGCAGCTTGTCTTGGACAGGGGGGACCCAGTACTTC. Translated: CASSLSWTGGTQYF.

This clonotype was seen many times. The J gene is TRBJ2-3, the V gene TRBV6-1, with 8 bases that match TRBD2. The V and J ends lost 2 bases and 3 bases, in that order; junction bases with no gene match: 4. CDR1 and CDR2 from the germline V gene are MNHNS and SASEGT. The CDR3 runs to 15 residues. The CDR3 sequence: CASSENPGGTDTQYF. The CDR3, as DNA: TGTGCCAGCAGTGAAAATCCGGGGGGGACAGATACGCAGTATTTT.

In regard to this clonotype: This likely comes from a read error, as the CDR3 has no conserved phenylalanine or tryptophan at its end. The CDR3 DNA reads TGCAGTGCTAGACTGGGACAGAGCTCCTACGAGCAGTACTTG. This translates into CSARLGQSSYEQYL. V and J are TRBV20-1 and TRBJ2-7, with 7 bases that match TRBD1. Germline V gives CDR1 DFQATT, CDR2 SNEGSKA (reference sequence). This CDR3 region has 14 residues. The trim removed 2 bases at V and 0 bases at J, leaving 4 bases unmatched.

This clonotype was detected many times. J is TRBJ2-1 and V is TRBV6-1, with D hard to call. The CDR3 is made up of 15 amino acids. The V end lost 6 bases, the J end lost 5 bases, and 17 bases lay between the germline ends. Germline CDR1 and CDR2: MNHNS and SASEGT. CDR3 residues: CASRASLLGHNEQFF. In DNA form, the CDR3 reads TGTGCCAGCAGGGCTAGTCTGCTCGGGCACAATGAGCAGTTCTTC.